The entry below describes one T cell receptor (beta chain). Only in-frame clones appear in the TCRdb table, and some are missing; sequencing was by immunoSEQ multiplex PCR. This sample has roughly 75,000 clones; roughly 91% occur once, and the top ten carry around 0.6%. This entry comes from a study of blood T cell repertoires in COVID-19. Source material: peripheral blood. This receptor was taken from a man aged 55 to 69 with acute or convalescent COVID-19.

CDR3 sequence (DNA): TGCGCCAGCAGTGCGGACGGGAGCTCCTACAATGAGCAGTTCTTC. Its translation: CASSADGSSYNEQFF. V and J are TRBV10-1 and TRBJ2-1; possible D gene TRBD2, 6 bases. The V and J ends lost 4 bases and 0 bases respectively, with 10 bases between them. This CDR3 has 15 residues. Germline lookup yields CDR1 WNHNN and CDR2 SYGVQD (reference sequence).